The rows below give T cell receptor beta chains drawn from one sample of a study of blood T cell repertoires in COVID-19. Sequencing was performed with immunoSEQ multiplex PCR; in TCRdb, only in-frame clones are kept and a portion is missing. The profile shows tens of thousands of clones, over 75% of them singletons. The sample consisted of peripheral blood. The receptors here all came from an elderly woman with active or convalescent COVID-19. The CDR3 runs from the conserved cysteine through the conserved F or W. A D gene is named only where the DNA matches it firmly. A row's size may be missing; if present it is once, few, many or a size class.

CASGKEGLYEQFF	TGTGCCAGCGGGAAGGAGGGGCTCTATGAGCAGTTCTTC	NA	NA	TRBV19	TRBJ2-1
CASSVSSGDAGTGELFF	TGTGCCAGCAGCGTTTCTAGCGGGGACGCTGGAACCGGGGAGCTGTTTTTT	TRBD2	NA	TRBV5-5	TRBJ2-2
CASTLSGGQRGDTQYF	TGTGCCAGCACCCTTAGCGGGGGCCAGAGGGGAGATACGCAGTATTTT	TRBD2	NA	TRBV7-2	TRBJ2-3
CASSRQDYEQYF	TGTGCCAGCAGCCGACAGGATTACGAGCAGTACTTC	NA	NA	TRBV11-2	TRBJ2-7
CASSSTGGAIVTEAFF	TGTGCCAGCAGTAGTACAGGGGGCGCGATAGTCACTGAAGCTTTCTTT	TRBD1	NA	TRBV6-6	TRBJ1-1
CASSATRSTDTQYF	TGTGCCAGCTCAGCGACACGAAGCACAGATACGCAGTATTTT	NA	NA	TRBV18	TRBJ2-3
CASSLGLASLITDTQYF	TGTGCCAGCAGCTTAGGTTTAGCGTCCCTAATCACAGATACGCAGTATTTT	NA	NA	TRBV7-2	TRBJ2-3
CASSFSSGFGYTF	TGTGCCAGCAGCTTTAGTTCAGGATTTGGCTACACCTTC	NA	NA	TRBV7-3	TRBJ1-2
CASSLGDSHQPQHF	TGCGCCAGCAGCTTGGGGGACAGCCATCAGCCCCAGCATTTT	TRBD1	NA	TRBV5-1	TRBJ1-5
CASSLVNGLAGDEQFF	TGTGCCAGCAGCTTAGTGAATGGACTAGCGGGAGATGAGCAGTTCTTC	TRBD2	NA	TRBV7-8	TRBJ2-1
CASSRDPSTAYNEQFF	TGCGCCAGCAGCCGCGACCCGTCGACAGCATACAATGAGCAGTTCTTC	NA	NA	TRBV5-1	TRBJ2-1
CSGARVNEQFF	TGCAGTGGTGCCAGGGTCAATGAGCAGTTCTTC	NA	once	TRBV20-1	TRBJ2-1
CASSLSAGIAYEQYF	TGTGCTAGCAGCTTATCGGCAGGGATTGCCTACGAGCAGTACTTC	NA	NA	TRBV7-7	TRBJ2-7
CASSLQDRERAFF	TGCGCCAGCAGCCTACAGGACAGGGAACGAGCTTTCTTT	TRBD1	few	TRBV5-1	TRBJ1-1
CASKRTRGGNTEAFF	TGTGCCAGTAAACGGACCAGGGGTGGGAACACTGAAGCTTTCTTT	NA	NA	TRBV19	TRBJ1-1
CASSIGQLTDTQYF	TGTGCCAGTAGTATTGGACAGCTCACAGATACGCAGTATTTT	NA	NA	TRBV19	TRBJ2-3
CASSPGQATVLPNEKLFF	TGTGCCAGCAGCCCCGGACAGGCCACCGTTCTTCCAAATGAAAAACTGTTTTTT	TRBD1	NA	TRBV11-2	TRBJ1-4
CASRQGDYYNEQFF	TGTGCCAGCAGACAGGGGGACTACTACAATGAGCAGTTCTTC	NA	NA	TRBV6-5	TRBJ2-1
CASSIGRTPGDQPQHF	TGTGCCAGTAGTATAGGAAGGACCCCAGGGGATCAGCCCCAGCATTTT	NA	NA	TRBV19	TRBJ1-5
CASSLTGAGNTIYF	TGCGCCAGCAGCCTTACAGGGGCTGGAAACACCATATATTTT	TRBD1	NA	TRBV5-1	TRBJ1-3
CATKEALLTGELFF	TGTGCCACCAAAGAGGCCCTCCTCACCGGGGAGCTGTTTTTT	NA	NA	TRBV19	TRBJ2-2
CATSSPWTGVETQYF	TGTGCCACCAGCAGCCCCTGGACAGGGGTAGAGACCCAGTACTTC	TRBD1	NA	TRBV15	TRBJ2-5
CASSQGGQRLTNVLTF	TGCGCCAGCAGCCAAGGGGGCCAGCGACTTACCAACGTCCTGACTTTC	NA	NA	TRBV4-1	TRBJ2-6
CAISEYSSGNTIYF	TGTGCCATCAGTGAATACAGCTCTGGAAACACCATATATTTT	NA	NA	TRBV10-3	TRBJ1-3
CASSQMRLLAVFQETQYF	TGTGCCAGCAGCCAAATGCGCCTACTAGCGGTCTTCCAAGAGACCCAGTACTTC	TRBD2	NA	TRBV3-1/TRBV3-2	TRBJ2-5
CASSLSRTSVYHEQFF	TGTGCCAGCAGTTTATCGAGGACTAGCGTTTATCATGAGCAGTTCTTC	TRBD2	NA	TRBV27	TRBJ2-1
CASSLEISGRARNEQFF	TGTGCCAGCAGCTTGGAGATTAGCGGGAGGGCCAGAAATGAGCAGTTCTTC	TRBD2	NA	TRBV5-4	TRBJ2-1
CASSGGQVFNYGYTF	TGTGCCAGCAGCGGGGGACAGGTCTTTAACTATGGCTACACCTTC	TRBD1	NA	TRBV7-2	TRBJ1-2
CASSVRIAGGGEQFF	TGTGCCAGCAGCGTACGGATAGCGGGAGGGGGTGAGCAGTTCTTC	TRBD2	NA	TRBV9	TRBJ2-1
CASSTLSRANEGGYTF	TGTGCCAGTAGTACGCTTAGCCGGGCCAACGAGGGAGGCTACACCTTC	NA	NA	TRBV19	TRBJ1-2
CASRTGQNSPLHF	TGTGCCAGCAGGACAGGGCAAAATTCACCCCTCCACTTT	TRBD1	few	TRBV3-1/TRBV3-2	TRBJ1-6
CASLQGNSGNTIYF	TGTGCCAGCTTGCAGGGGAATTCGGGAAACACCATATATTTT	NA	NA	TRBV28	TRBJ1-3
CASTPGGGAETQYF	TGCGCCAGCACCCCAGGTGGGGGGGCAGAGACCCAGTACTTC	NA	NA	TRBV5-1	TRBJ2-5
CASGLPRQPGNTIYF	TGTGCTAGTGGTTTGCCGAGGCAGCCTGGAAACACCATATATTTT	NA	NA	TRBV12-5	TRBJ1-3
CASSTGLDPDTQYF	TGCGCCAGCAGCACGGGACTAGACCCAGATACGCAGTATTTT	TRBD2	few	TRBV5-1	TRBJ2-3
CASSLSSAGNEQFF	TGCGCCAGCAGCTTATCGTCTGCGGGCAATGAGCAGTTCTTC	NA	NA	TRBV5-1	TRBJ2-1
CASSRTGLAGFEQYF	TGTGCCAGCTCACGGACGGGACTAGCGGGATTCGAGCAGTACTTC	TRBD2	once	TRBV18	TRBJ2-7
CASSGGDNQPQHF	TGCGCCAGCAGCGGAGGGGACAATCAGCCCCAGCATTTT	NA	NA	TRBV5-1	TRBJ1-5
CASTRGGTIGYVQETQYF	TGTGCCAGCACCCGGGGGGGGACTATTGGATATGTCCAAGAGACCCAGTACTTC	TRBD2	few	TRBV7-9	TRBJ2-5
CASSIEEGLSIHQPQHF	TGTGCCAGTAGTATAGAAGAGGGTTTAAGCATCCATCAGCCCCAGCATTTT	NA	NA	TRBV19	TRBJ1-5
CASSPSSRDYGYTF	TGTGCCAGCAGCCCTAGTAGCAGGGACTATGGCTACACCTTC	NA	once	TRBV7-8	TRBJ1-2
CAWGRESLRKNTEAFF	TGTGCCTGGGGCCGGGAATCCTTGAGGAAGAACACTGAAGCTTTCTTT	NA	NA	TRBV30	TRBJ1-1
CASTPDRTLAKNIQYF	TGTGCCAGCACCCCTGACAGGACGCTAGCCAAAAACATTCAGTACTTC	NA	NA	TRBV7-2	TRBJ2-4
CAISESMTSGNTEAFF	TGTGCCATCAGTGAGTCGATGACCAGCGGGAACACTGAAGCTTTCTTT	NA	NA	TRBV10-3	TRBJ1-1
CASSIFQASASGANVLTF	TGTGCCAGTAGTATCTTCCAGGCCTCCGCCTCTGGGGCCAACGTCCTGACTTTC	NA	NA	TRBV19	TRBJ2-6
CATSDSGTGDADTQYF	TGTGCCACCAGTGATTCCGGGACAGGGGACGCAGATACGCAGTATTTT	TRBD1	NA	TRBV24-1	TRBJ2-3
CASSLAQYEQYF	TGTGCCAGCAGCTTAGCCCAATACGAGCAGTACTTC	NA	NA	TRBV7-2	TRBJ2-7
CASSLVGGSTDTQYF	TGTGCCAGCAGCCTAGTTGGTGGTAGCACAGATACGCAGTATTTT	NA	NA	TRBV3-1/TRBV3-2	TRBJ2-3